Listed here is a single T cell receptor beta chain. Its antigen is unknown. Libraries were prepared by immunoSEQ multiplex PCR; TCRdb keeps only in-frame clonotypes and omits some of them. The profile covers about 85,000 clones, with about four fifths appearing a single time and around 0.8% taken by the ten largest. The data belong to a study of graft-versus-host responses after intestinal transplantation. Study context: Anti-thymocyte globulin was used for induction in all recipients, who then took tacrolimus and steroids for 2 to 4 years. Findings and caveats of the study: High graft-versus-host to host-versus-graft T cell clonal ratios marked allografts of patients with graft-donor macrochimerism. The marrow of recipients harbored GvH clones, and ileum or blood showed some of them first.

Between the trimmed V and J ends, which lost 6 bases and 4 bases, there was a span of 13 bases. Germline V gives CDR1 WSHSY, CDR2 SAAADI. The CDR3 spans 13 residues. The chain has TRBV10-2 and TRBJ2-7; TRBD1 is a possible D gene (6 bases). The clonotype originates from a human donor who received an intestinal transplant. The sequencing used unstimulated CD4+ T cells sorted from spleen or lymph node cells, collected before intestinal transplant. The CDR3 sequence is CASRARGLYEQYF. DNA of the CDR3: TGCGCCAGCAGGGCCAGGGGCCTTTACGAGCAGTACTTC.